These T cell receptor beta chains were read from a single sample in a study of T cell repertoires in cytomegalovirus infection. No antigen is known for these receptors. TCRdb passed the reads through MiXCR, listing each CDR3 protein once. The repertoire has some 800,000 distinct CDR3 sequences, roughly 29% of them found once; the top ten carry less than 15%. The sequencing used cultured CD8+ T cells from PBMCs, collected from culture after CMV antigen stimulation. The receptors shown here come from a human donor in good health (CMV status not recorded). Some clones in this sample may be carry-over from other donors' samples. Both conserved end residues are part of each CDR3. A D gene is named only where the DNA matches it firmly. A row's size may be missing; if present it is once, few, many or a size class.

clone size: once
V gene: TRBV9
J gene: TRBJ2-5
D gene: TRBD2
CDR3 protein: CASGLAGGETQYF
CDR3 DNA: TGTGCCAGCGGACTAGCTGGGGGGGAGACCCAGTACTTC

clone size: few
V gene: TRBV7-8
J gene: TRBJ1-1
D gene: NA
CDR3 protein: CASSSPGRGYFAEAFF
CDR3 DNA: TGTGCCAGCAGCTCACCGGGACGGGGGTATTTCGCTGAAGCTTTCTTT

clone size: NA
V gene: TRBV9
J gene: TRBJ2-1
D gene: TRBD1
CDR3 protein: CASSGGQGDEQFF
CDR3 DNA: TGTGCCAGCAGCGGAGGACAGGGCGATGAGCAGTTCTTC

clone size: few
V gene: TRBV20-1
J gene: TRBJ2-6
D gene: TRBD1
CDR3 protein: CSAMGQPSGANVLTF
CDR3 DNA: TGCAGTGCTATGGGACAGCCCTCTGGGGCCAACGTCCTGACTTTC

clone size: few
V gene: TRBV4-3
J gene: TRBJ2-5
D gene: TRBD2
CDR3 protein: CASSQRLAGGWQETQYF
CDR3 DNA: TGCGCCAGCAGCCAACGACTAGCGGGGGGTTGGCAAGAGACCCAGTACTTC

clone size: NA
V gene: TRBV28
J gene: TRBJ1-2
D gene: NA
CDR3 protein: CAIPGLIYGYTF
CDR3 DNA: TGTGCCATCCCGGGACTTATATATGGCTACACCTTC

clone size: NA
V gene: TRBV7-3
J gene: TRBJ1-1
D gene: NA
CDR3 protein: CASSLESGSEAFF
CDR3 DNA: TGTGCCAGCAGCTTAGAAAGTGGGTCTGAAGCTTTCTTT

clone size: NA
V gene: TRBV6-1
J gene: TRBJ1-5
D gene: TRBD1
CDR3 protein: CASSEPAGQGYQPQHF
CDR3 DNA: TGTGCCAGCAGTGAACCGGCGGGACAGGGCTATCAGCCCCAGCATTTT

clone size: many
V gene: TRBV3-1
J gene: TRBJ2-5
D gene: NA
CDR3 protein: CASSQGSWSGQETQYF
CDR3 DNA: TGTGCCAGCAGCCAAGGTTCATGGAGCGGCCAAGAGACCCAGTACTTC

clone size: once
V gene: TRBV5-4
J gene: TRBJ1-1
D gene: NA
CDR3 protein: CASSIRGGNTKAFF
CDR3 DNA: TGTGCCAGCAGCATCAGGGGCGGGAACACTAAAGCTTTCTTT

clone size: few
V gene: TRBV4-3
J gene: TRBJ1-5
D gene: NA
CDR3 protein: CASSPMYRAVLNQPQHF
CDR3 DNA: TGCGCCAGCAGCCCCATGTATCGGGCGGTCCTCAATCAGCCCCAGCATTTT

clone size: few
V gene: TRBV7-9
J gene: TRBJ1-1
D gene: TRBD1
CDR3 protein: CASSLIWAGGIAFF
CDR3 DNA: TGTGCCAGCAGCTTAATTTGGGCAGGGGGCATAGCTTTCTTT

clone size: NA
V gene: TRBV20-1
J gene: TRBJ1-1
D gene: NA
CDR3 protein: CSARGEANTEAFF
CDR3 DNA: TGCAGTGCTAGAGGGGAGGCGAACACTGAAGCTTTCTTT

clone size: many
V gene: TRBV7-2
J gene: TRBJ2-7
D gene: TRBD2
CDR3 protein: CASSSSGGAYEQYF
CDR3 DNA: TGTGCCAGCAGCTCCAGCGGGGGGGCTTACGAGCAGTACTTC

clone size: NA
V gene: TRBV19
J gene: TRBJ1-2
D gene: NA
CDR3 protein: CASSIGDLYGYTF
CDR3 DNA: TGTGCCAGTAGTATAGGGGACCTCTATGGCTACACCTTC

clone size: NA
V gene: TRBV4-3
J gene: TRBJ2-5
D gene: NA
CDR3 protein: CASSQGTGQETQYF
CDR3 DNA: TGCGCCAGCAGCCAAGGTACAGGGCAAGAGACCCAGTACTTC

clone size: few
V gene: TRBV6-2/TRBV6-3
J gene: TRBJ1-5
D gene: NA
CDR3 protein: CASSYGRPSNQPQHF
CDR3 DNA: TGTGCCAGCAGTTACGGCAGACCTAGCAATCAGCCCCAGCATTTT

clone size: few
V gene: TRBV28
J gene: TRBJ1-6
D gene: NA
CDR3 protein: CASTRTAYNSPLHF
CDR3 DNA: TGTGCCAGCACCAGGACAGCCTATAATTCACCCCTCCACTTT

clone size: few
V gene: TRBV6-5
J gene: TRBJ2-1
D gene: NA
CDR3 protein: CASSYTPSSYNEQFF
CDR3 DNA: TGTGCCAGCAGCTACACACCGAGCTCCTACAATGAGCAGTTCTTC

clone size: NA
V gene: TRBV5-1
J gene: TRBJ2-1
D gene: NA
CDR3 protein: CASSLRLGEYNEQFF
CDR3 DNA: TGCGCCAGCAGCCTTAGGTTAGGGGAATACAATGAGCAGTTCTTC

clone size: NA
V gene: TRBV12-3/TRBV12-4
J gene: TRBJ1-5
D gene: TRBD1
CDR3 protein: CASSDRGRGAKPQHF
CDR3 DNA: TGTGCCAGCAGTGACAGGGGGCGCGGTGCAAAGCCCCAGCATTTT

clone size: NA
V gene: TRBV12-5
J gene: TRBJ1-1
D gene: NA
CDR3 protein: CASGLNGMNTEAFF
CDR3 DNA: TGTGCTAGTGGTTTAAATGGGATGAACACTGAAGCTTTCTTT

clone size: NA
V gene: TRBV19
J gene: TRBJ1-5
D gene: TRBD1
CDR3 protein: CASSNIGQGFSNQPQHF
CDR3 DNA: TGTGCCAGTAGTAACATTGGACAGGGGTTTAGCAATCAGCCCCAGCATTTT

clone size: many
V gene: TRBV27
J gene: TRBJ1-2
D gene: NA
CDR3 protein: CASSLSAAALGGYTF
CDR3 DNA: TGTGCCAGCAGTTTATCCGCGGCCGCCCTGGGGGGCTACACCTTC

clone size: NA
V gene: TRBV9
J gene: TRBJ1-6
D gene: TRBD1
CDR3 protein: CASSVGTGDNSPLHF
CDR3 DNA: TGTGCCAGCAGCGTAGGGACAGGGGACAATTCACCCCTCCACTTT

clone size: few
V gene: TRBV4-1
J gene: TRBJ1-1
D gene: NA
CDR3 protein: CASSLGRRPNTEAFF
CDR3 DNA: TGCGCCAGCAGCCTGGGACGAAGGCCCAACACTGAAGCTTTCTTT

clone size: NA
V gene: TRBV27
J gene: TRBJ2-3
D gene: NA
CDR3 protein: CASSFGDTDTQYF
CDR3 DNA: TGTGCCAGCAGTTTCGGAGACACAGATACGCAGTATTTT

clone size: NA
V gene: TRBV6-5
J gene: TRBJ2-4
D gene: NA
CDR3 protein: CASSYSLRGPAKNIQYF
CDR3 DNA: TGTGCCAGCAGTTACTCGTTACGGGGGCCGGCCAAAAACATTCAGTACTTC

clone size: few
V gene: TRBV12-3/TRBV12-4
J gene: TRBJ1-4
D gene: NA
CDR3 protein: CASSWGIARSKLFF
CDR3 DNA: TGTGCCAGCAGTTGGGGAATCGCCAGAAGCAAACTGTTTTTT

clone size: NA
V gene: TRBV4-1
J gene: TRBJ1-1
D gene: NA
CDR3 protein: CASSAYRTGTEAFF
CDR3 DNA: TGCGCCAGCAGCGCTTACAGGACCGGCACTGAAGCTTTCTTT

clone size: NA
V gene: TRBV12-3/TRBV12-4
J gene: TRBJ2-7
D gene: TRBD1
CDR3 protein: CASTPGGLYEQYF
CDR3 DNA: TGTGCCAGCACCCCAGGGGGTCTCTACGAGCAGTACTTC

clone size: NA
V gene: TRBV7-9
J gene: TRBJ2-3
D gene: TRBD2
CDR3 protein: CASSPRDYHTDTQYF
CDR3 DNA: TGTGCCAGCAGCCCCCGGGACTACCACACAGATACGCAGTATTTT

clone size: NA
V gene: TRBV11-2
J gene: TRBJ2-2
D gene: NA
CDR3 protein: CASSLWSGELFF
CDR3 DNA: TGTGCCAGCAGCCTGTGGTCCGGGGAGCTGTTTTTT

clone size: NA
V gene: TRBV28
J gene: TRBJ1-1
D gene: NA
CDR3 protein: CASSWGRAISNTEAFF
CDR3 DNA: TGTGCCAGCAGTTGGGGGCGGGCGATTTCGAACACTGAAGCTTTCTTT

clone size: few
V gene: TRBV4-1
J gene: TRBJ1-6
D gene: NA
CDR3 protein: CASSQRGEGPGSPLHF
CDR3 DNA: TGCGCCAGCAGCCAAAGAGGGGAGGGTCCGGGCTCACCCCTCCACTTT

clone size: many
V gene: TRBV7-8
J gene: TRBJ2-5
D gene: TRBD2
CDR3 protein: CASNLGGRGETQYF
CDR3 DNA: TGTGCCAGCAATCTAGGAGGGAGGGGAGAGACCCAGTACTTC

clone size: NA
V gene: TRBV12-3/TRBV12-4
J gene: TRBJ2-5
D gene: NA
CDR3 protein: CASRGRDGQETQYF
CDR3 DNA: TGTGCCAGCAGGGGCCGGGACGGTCAAGAGACCCAGTACTTC

clone size: NA
V gene: TRBV19
J gene: TRBJ2-3
D gene: TRBD2
CDR3 protein: CASSISGGFTDTQYF
CDR3 DNA: TGTGCCAGTAGTATTAGCGGGGGATTCACAGATACGCAGTATTTT

clone size: many
V gene: TRBV7-2
J gene: TRBJ2-2
D gene: NA
CDR3 protein: CASTLTGLRTGELFF
CDR3 DNA: TGTGCCAGCACTCTAACGGGGCTGAGGACCGGGGAGCTGTTTTTT

clone size: NA
V gene: TRBV4-1
J gene: TRBJ2-2
D gene: NA
CDR3 protein: CASSLRTTGELFF
CDR3 DNA: TGCGCCAGCAGCCTGAGAACCACCGGGGAGCTGTTTTTT

clone size: NA
V gene: TRBV11-2
J gene: TRBJ2-5
D gene: NA
CDR3 protein: CASSLEPLPQENQYF
CDR3 DNA: TGTGCCAGCAGCTTAGAGCCCCTACCCCAAGAGAACCAGTACTTC

clone size: many
V gene: TRBV7-2
J gene: TRBJ1-2
D gene: TRBD1
CDR3 protein: CASSLTGAIGYTF
CDR3 DNA: TGTGCCAGCAGCTTAACAGGGGCCATAGGCTACACCTTC

clone size: NA
V gene: TRBV12-3/TRBV12-4
J gene: TRBJ2-2
D gene: NA
CDR3 protein: CASSSLGSGELFF
CDR3 DNA: TGTGCCAGCAGCTCCCTGGGGTCCGGGGAGCTGTTTTTT

clone size: NA
V gene: TRBV15
J gene: TRBJ2-2
D gene: TRBD1
CDR3 protein: CATSSWDSTGELFF
CDR3 DNA: TGTGCCACCAGCAGCTGGGACAGCACCGGGGAGCTGTTTTTT

clone size: few
V gene: TRBV27
J gene: TRBJ1-4
D gene: TRBD1
CDR3 protein: CASSSPGGREKLFF
CDR3 DNA: TGTGCCAGCAGTTCCCCAGGGGGACGTGAAAAACTGTTTTTT

clone size: many
V gene: TRBV7-9
J gene: TRBJ1-5
D gene: NA
CDR3 protein: CASSLRRSYSNQPQHF
CDR3 DNA: TGTGCCAGCAGCTTACGACGGTCTTATAGCAATCAGCCCCAGCATTTT

clone size: many
V gene: TRBV7-2
J gene: TRBJ2-2
D gene: NA
CDR3 protein: CASSGETGELFF
CDR3 DNA: TGTGCCAGCAGCGGGGAAACCGGGGAGCTGTTTTTT

clone size: once
V gene: TRBV7-6
J gene: TRBJ2-3
D gene: NA
CDR3 protein: CASSSRDGDTDTQYF
CDR3 DNA: TGTGCCAGCAGCTCCAGGGACGGGGACACAGATACGCAGTATTTT

clone size: NA
V gene: TRBV27
J gene: TRBJ2-7
D gene: TRBD1
CDR3 protein: CASSLFGSTGIYEQYF
CDR3 DNA: TGTGCCAGCAGTTTATTTGGGTCGACAGGGATCTACGAGCAGTACTTC

clone size: few
V gene: TRBV12-3/TRBV12-4
J gene: TRBJ2-7
D gene: NA
CDR3 protein: CASSFEGSYEQYF
CDR3 DNA: TGTGCCAGCAGTTTTGAGGGCTCCTACGAGCAGTACTTC

clone size: NA
V gene: TRBV20-1
J gene: TRBJ1-1
D gene: NA
CDR3 protein: CSAPWPGTRAGTEAFF
CDR3 DNA: TGCAGTGCTCCGTGGCCGGGAACCCGGGCGGGTACTGAAGCTTTCTTT

clone size: many
V gene: TRBV7-2
J gene: TRBJ1-5
D gene: NA
CDR3 protein: CASSLDPSVGSNQPQHF
CDR3 DNA: TGTGCCAGCAGCTTAGATCCAAGTGTAGGCAGCAATCAGCCCCAGCATTTT

clone size: few
V gene: TRBV28
J gene: TRBJ2-3
D gene: TRBD2
CDR3 protein: CARPRECGGTSSTDTQYF
CDR3 DNA: TGTGCCCGCCCCCGAGAGTGCGGGGGGACCTCTAGCACAGATACGCAGTATTTT

clone size: many
V gene: TRBV7-9
J gene: TRBJ2-3
D gene: TRBD2
CDR3 protein: CASSSPTSGGTTDTQYF
CDR3 DNA: TGTGCCAGCAGCTCCCCGACTAGCGGGGGTACCACAGATACGCAGTATTTT